These 18 T cell receptor beta chains share one sample of origin, sequenced in a study of OX40 agonist ivuxolimab in advanced cancers. TCRdb's table, derived via immunoSEQ multiplex PCR, lists solely in-frame clones and lacks some. The profile shows 45,000 to 65,000 clones, roughly 80% of them singletons. Sequencing was performed on CD4+ or CD8+ T cells sorted from blood, taken in a trial of the OX40 agonist ivuxolimab. These receptor sequences come from an adult with an advanced solid tumor such as melanoma, head and neck, liver or kidney cancer.

CDR3 protein: CASSALKNQETQYF. The DNA of the CDR3 is TGTGCCAGCAGCGCCCTCAAAAACCAAGAGACCCAGTACTTC. V usage is TRBV11-3 and J usage is TRBJ2-5; D call uncertain. CDR1 is SGHNT and CDR2 is YENEEA in the germline V gene. V lost 5 bases and J 0 bases, leaving 10 bases between the germline ends. The length of the CDR3 is 14 residues.

This sequence joins TRBV18 and TRBJ2-6, with D possibly matching TRBD2 (5 bases). Germline V gives CDR1 KGHSH, CDR2 LQKENI. The CDR3 is made up of 15 amino acids. V lost 3 bases and J 2 bases, leaving 8 bases between the germline ends. The CDR3 nucleotides read TGTGCCAGCTCACCCGAGGGAGCTGGGGCCAACGTCCTGACTTTC. It specifies CASSPEGAGANVLTF.

The chain recombines TRBV10-3 with TRBJ1-4; 10 bases are shared with TRBD1. CDR3 length: 14 residues. Germline V gene lookup returns CDR1 ENHRY and CDR2 SYGVKD. V lost 6 bases, J lost 8 bases, and 6 bases stayed unmatched. The DNA for the CDR3 is TGTGCCATCAGCGACCGGACAGGGGGAGAAAAACTGTTTTTT. This gives the protein CAISDRTGGEKLFF.

This chain uses TRBV13 with TRBJ2-1; 12 positions match TRBD2. The CDR3 extends over 16 amino acids. In germline, CDR1 is PRHDT, CDR2 FYEKMQ (reference sequence). V lost 5 bases and J lost 4; bases outside the gene matches: 6. CDR3 coding DNA: TGTGCCAGCAGCCGTAGACTAGCGGGGGAGTACAATGAGCAGTTCTTC. As protein: CASSRRLAGEYNEQFF.

The V call is TRBV2, the J call TRBJ2-7, with a weak D call TRBD1 (6 bases). This CDR3 is built from 14 residues. Trimming stripped 7 bases from V and 0 bases from J, with 13 bases between. Germline CDR1 is SNHLY and CDR2 is FYNNEI. The CDR3 loop is CASKFTGPSYEQYF. In DNA, the CDR3 is TGTGCCAGCAAGTTCACAGGGCCCTCCTACGAGCAGTACTTC.

This sequence joins TRBV10-3 and TRBJ1-2; 9 positions match TRBD1. The CDR3 extends over 14 amino acids. Germline assignment: CDR1 ENHRY and CDR2 SYGVKD. V was clipped by 6 bases and J by 3 bases; unmatched bases: 5. CDR3 in DNA: TGTGCCATCAGCACGGGACAGGGAGACTATGGCTACACCTTC. Encoded protein: CAISTGQGDYGYTF.

In its sample, this clone was seen once. The CDR3 nucleotides are TGTGCCAGCAGCCAAGATCAAGCGGGGGGCCGGGGTGAGCAGTTCTTC. This translates into CASSQDQAGGRGEQFF. The genes are TRBV4-2 and TRBJ2-1, with 9 bases that match TRBD2. Germline CDR1 and CDR2: LGHNA and YNFKEQ. The CDR3 length is 16 residues. The V segment lost 0 bases and the J segment 9 bases; nucleotides outside the gene matches: 9.

The chain links TRBV6-6 to TRBJ1-5; 7 bases fit TRBD1. Germline CDR1 reads MNHNY; CDR2 reads SVGAGI (reference sequence). Trimming at V came to 5 bases and at J to 2 bases, leaving 9 bases not matched to a gene. The CDR3 extends over 16 amino acids. The CDR3 protein is CASSPQGFSGNQPQHF. CDR3 nucleotide sequence: TGTGCCAGCAGTCCACAGGGGTTTTCGGGCAATCAGCCCCAGCATTTT.

Written as DNA, the CDR3 is TGTGCCAGCAGCACCCGACAGGGGGCTCTCGGCGGGAACACCGGGGAGCTGTTTTTT. Translating gives CASSTRQGALGGNTGELFF. The gene calls are TRBV7-8 and TRBJ2-2; 10 bases match TRBD1. With 5 bases clipped from V and 1 base from J, the junction kept 13 bases outside the gene matches. This CDR3 comprises 19 residues. CDR1 and CDR2 from the germline V gene are SGHVS and FQNEAQ.

This chain connects TRBV5-4 to TRBJ2-1; D is unresolved. This CDR3 has 16 amino acids. V dropped 2 bases and J dropped 0 bases, with 12 bases sitting between them. Germline V lookup: CDR1 SGHNT, CDR2 YYREEE (reference sequence). This chain's CDR3 is CASSFFDPGSYNEQFF. The CDR3 DNA follows: TGTGCCAGCAGCTTCTTCGACCCTGGCTCCTACAATGAGCAGTTCTTC. Filled out from reference TRBV5-4 and TRBJ2-1, the complete variable domain reads ETGVTQSPTHLIKTRGQQVTLRCSSQSGHNTVSWYQQALGQGPQFIFQYYREEENGRGNFPPRFSGLQFPNYSSELNVNALELDDSALYLCASSFFDPGSYNEQFFGPGTRLTVL.

The J gene is TRBJ2-5, the V gene TRBV11-3; 8 bases map to TRBD2. CDR3 length: 16 residues. J gave up 5 bases and V 5 bases, and 13 bases lay outside the gene matches. The germline CDR1 and CDR2 sequences are SGHNT and YENEEA. The CDR3 sequence: CASSATSGRGQETQYF. The CDR3 nucleotides are TGTGCCAGCAGCGCAACTAGCGGTCGCGGTCAGGAGACCCAGTACTTC.

The chain recombines TRBV2 with TRBJ1-4; D is unresolved. The CDR3 covers 13 residues. In germline, CDR1 is SNHLY, CDR2 FYNNEI. Trimming stripped 2 bases from V and 8 bases from J, with 9 bases between. The chain's CDR3 is CASSESGREKLFF. Written as DNA, the CDR3 is TGTGCCAGCAGTGAATCGGGTAGGGAAAAACTGTTTTTT.

There are a few counts of this clone. Here the CDR3 reads CASSQTETERLMNTEAFF. CDR3 DNA sequence: TGCGCCAGCAGCCAAACCGAGACTGAGCGTTTGATGAACACTGAAGCTTTCTTT. The chain employs TRBV4-1 and TRBJ1-1; no clear D. Trimming took off 2 bases at V and 0 bases at J, with 19 bases between the two ends. This CDR3 contains 18 residues. Per the germline V gene, CDR1 is MGHRA and CDR2 is YSYEKL.

The rearrangement joins TRBV6-1 to TRBJ1-4, with D unresolved. CDR3 length: 13 residues. Trimming removed 3 bases at V and 8 bases at J, with 10 bases between. Germline V gives CDR1 MNHNS, CDR2 SASEGT. This chain's CDR3 is CASSEGTREKLFF. For the CDR3, the DNA is TGTGCCAGCAGTGAGGGCACGCGGGAAAAACTGTTTTTT.

V usage is TRBV9 and J usage is TRBJ1-4; TRBD1 is a possible D gene (5 bases). The CDR3 runs to 15 residues. Germline V CDR1 and CDR2: SGDLS, YYNGEE. The V end lost 3 bases, the J end lost 4 bases, and 13 bases lay between the germline ends. CDR3 protein: CASSGGPLNNEKLFF. As DNA, the CDR3 is TGTGCCAGCAGCGGGGGACCGTTGAATAATGAAAAACTGTTTTTT. The variable domain in full, with the rest retrieved from reference TRBV9 and TRBJ1-4, is DSGVTQTPKHLITATGQRVTLRCSPRSGDLSVYWYQQSLDQGLQFLIQYYNGEERAKGNILERFSAQQFPDLHSELNLSSLELGDSALYFCASSGGPLNNEKLFFGSGTQLSVL.

This sequence joins TRBV11-2 and TRBJ2-7; no firm D call. Deletions cut 5 bases from V and 4 bases from J, with 3 bases between. There are 10 residues in the CDR3. The germline gives CDR1 SGHAT, CDR2 FQNNGV. The CDR3: CASSHYEQYF. CDR3 coding DNA: TGTGCCAGCAGCCATTACGAGCAGTACTTC.

V usage is TRBV19 and J usage is TRBJ1-4; 9 bases align to TRBD1. This CDR3 is 17 amino acids long. Germline CDR1 and CDR2: LNHDA and SQIVND (reference sequence). V lost 7 bases and J lost 3; bases outside the gene matches: 12. Here the CDR3 reads CASTTVPGQGPNEKLFF. CDR3 DNA sequence: TGTGCCAGTACCACAGTCCCGGGACAGGGACCTAATGAAAAACTGTTTTTT.

This clone was seen more than once but under ten times. This rearrangement joins TRBV19 to TRBJ1-3; no clear D gene. Trimming stripped 5 bases from V and 0 bases from J, with 11 bases between. The length of the CDR3 is 15 residues. Germline V gene lookup returns CDR1 LNHDA and CDR2 SQIVND (reference sequence). CDR3 coding DNA: TGTGCCAGTAGTCGGATAGGAAGCTCTGGAAACACCATATATTTT. Translated, it gives CASSRIGSSGNTIYF.